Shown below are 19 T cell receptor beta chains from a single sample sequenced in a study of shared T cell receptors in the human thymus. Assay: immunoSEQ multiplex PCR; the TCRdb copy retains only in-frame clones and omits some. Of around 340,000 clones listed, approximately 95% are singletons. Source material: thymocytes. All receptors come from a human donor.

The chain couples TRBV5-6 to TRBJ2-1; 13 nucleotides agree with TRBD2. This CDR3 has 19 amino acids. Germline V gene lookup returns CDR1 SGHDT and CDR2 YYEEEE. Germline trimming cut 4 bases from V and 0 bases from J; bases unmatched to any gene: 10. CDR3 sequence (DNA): TGTGCCAGCAGCAGAACCGGGACTAGCGGGAAGAGCTCCTACAATGAGCAGTTCTTC. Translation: CASSRTGTSGKSSYNEQFF.

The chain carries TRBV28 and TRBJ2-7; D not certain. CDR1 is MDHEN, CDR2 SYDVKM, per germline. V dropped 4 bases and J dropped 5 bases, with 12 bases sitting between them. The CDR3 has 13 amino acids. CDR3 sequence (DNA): TGTGCCAGCAGTTCTCACGGCGGCAACGAGCAGTACTTC. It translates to CASSSHGGNEQYF.

CDR3: CSMNHRTSGERGETQYF. The DNA for the CDR3 is TGCAGCATGAACCACAGGACTAGCGGAGAGAGGGGGGAGACCCAGTACTTC. The chain is built from TRBV29-1 and TRBJ2-5; 10 bases line up with TRBD2. Germline CDR1 and CDR2: SQVTM and ANQGSEA. CDR3 length: 17 amino acids. J was trimmed by 5 bases and V by 8 bases; bases with no gene match: 20.

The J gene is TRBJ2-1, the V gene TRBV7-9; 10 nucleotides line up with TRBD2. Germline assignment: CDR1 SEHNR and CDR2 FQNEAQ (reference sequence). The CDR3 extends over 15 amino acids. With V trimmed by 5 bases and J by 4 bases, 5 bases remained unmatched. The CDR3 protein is CASSPSGGGYNEQFF. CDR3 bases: TGTGCCAGCAGCCCCAGCGGGGGGGGATACAATGAGCAGTTCTTC.

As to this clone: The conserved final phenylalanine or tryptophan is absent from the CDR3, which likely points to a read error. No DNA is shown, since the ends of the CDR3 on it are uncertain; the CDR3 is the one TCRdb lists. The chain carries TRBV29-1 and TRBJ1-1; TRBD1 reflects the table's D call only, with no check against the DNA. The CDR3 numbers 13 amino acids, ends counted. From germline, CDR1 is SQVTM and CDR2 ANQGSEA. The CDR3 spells CSVEEIGRTGLYL.

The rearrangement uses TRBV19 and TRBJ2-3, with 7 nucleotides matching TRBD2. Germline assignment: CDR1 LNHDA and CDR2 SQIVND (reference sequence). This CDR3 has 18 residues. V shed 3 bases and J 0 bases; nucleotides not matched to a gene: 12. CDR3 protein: CASSIPGAGFPSTDTQYF. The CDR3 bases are TGTGCCAGTAGTATCCCAGGAGCGGGGTTTCCTAGCACAGATACGCAGTATTTT.

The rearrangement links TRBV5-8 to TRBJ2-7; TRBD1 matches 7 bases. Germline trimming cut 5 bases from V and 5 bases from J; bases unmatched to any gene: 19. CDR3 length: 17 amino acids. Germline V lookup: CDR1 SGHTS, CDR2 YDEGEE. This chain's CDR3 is CASSMLLDREKVHEQYF. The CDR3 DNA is TGTGCCAGCAGTATGCTCCTCGACAGGGAAAAAGTCCACGAGCAGTACTTC.

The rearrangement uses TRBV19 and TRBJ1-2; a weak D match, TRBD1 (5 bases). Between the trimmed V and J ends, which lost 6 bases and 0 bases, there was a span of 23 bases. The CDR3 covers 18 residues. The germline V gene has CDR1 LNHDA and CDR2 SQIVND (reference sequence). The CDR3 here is CASRNPRDRPPANYGYTF. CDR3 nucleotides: TGTGCCAGTAGGAACCCCCGGGACCGACCTCCGGCTAACTATGGCTACACCTTC.

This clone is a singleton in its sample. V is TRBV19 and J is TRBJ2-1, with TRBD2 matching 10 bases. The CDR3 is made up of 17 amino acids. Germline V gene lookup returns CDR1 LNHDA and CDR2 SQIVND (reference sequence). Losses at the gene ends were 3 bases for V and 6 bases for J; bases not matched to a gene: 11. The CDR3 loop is CASSMVVAGGVGNEQFF. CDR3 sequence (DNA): TGTGCCAGTAGTATGGTAGTAGCGGGAGGTGTCGGCAATGAGCAGTTCTTC.

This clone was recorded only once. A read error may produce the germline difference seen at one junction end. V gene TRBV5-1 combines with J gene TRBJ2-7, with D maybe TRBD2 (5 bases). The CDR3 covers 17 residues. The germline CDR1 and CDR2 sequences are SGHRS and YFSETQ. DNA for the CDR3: TGCGCCAGCAGCCCGAGCGGACTTGCAAGTCGTCGGTACGAGAAGTACTTC. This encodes CASSPSGLASRRYEKYF.

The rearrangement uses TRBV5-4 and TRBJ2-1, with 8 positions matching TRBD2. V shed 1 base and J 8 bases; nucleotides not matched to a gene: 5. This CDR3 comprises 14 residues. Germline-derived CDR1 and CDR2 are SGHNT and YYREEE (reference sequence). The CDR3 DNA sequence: TGTGCCAGCAGCTTGAACGGGAGGGGAGATGAGCAGTTCTTC. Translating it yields CASSLNGRGDEQFF.

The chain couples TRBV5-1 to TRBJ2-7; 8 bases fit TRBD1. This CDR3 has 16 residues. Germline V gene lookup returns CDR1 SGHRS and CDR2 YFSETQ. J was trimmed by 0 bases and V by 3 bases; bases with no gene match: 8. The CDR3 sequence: CASSCRTGPSSYEQYF. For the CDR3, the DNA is TGCGCCAGCAGCTGCCGGACAGGGCCCAGCTCCTACGAGCAGTACTTC.

The CDR3: CASSPPTGRGETQYF. The CDR3 DNA sequence: TGTGCCAGCAGCCCCCCGACAGGGAGAGGGGAGACCCAGTACTTC. The genes are TRBV5-4 and TRBJ2-5; 7 nucleotides line up with TRBD1. CDR1 SGHNT and CDR2 YYREEE come from the germline V gene (reference sequence). The V and J ends lost 4 bases and 5 bases, in that order; junction bases with no gene match: 11. This CDR3 region has 15 residues.

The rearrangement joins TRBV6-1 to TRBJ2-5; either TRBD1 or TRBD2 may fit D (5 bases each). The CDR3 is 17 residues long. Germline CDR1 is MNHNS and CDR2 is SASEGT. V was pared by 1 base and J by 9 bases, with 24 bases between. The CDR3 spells CASSEGTERDRRLAQYF. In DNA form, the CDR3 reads TGTGCCAGCAGTGAAGGGACTGAGAGGGACCGGCGATTGGCCCAGTACTTC.

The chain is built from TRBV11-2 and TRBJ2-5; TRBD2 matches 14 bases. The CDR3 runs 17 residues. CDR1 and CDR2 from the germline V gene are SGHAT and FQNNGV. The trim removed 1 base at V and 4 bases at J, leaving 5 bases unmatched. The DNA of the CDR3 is TGTGCCAGCAGCTTAGGTGGACTAGCGGGAGGCAGAGAGACCCAGTACTTC. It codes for CASSLGGLAGGRETQYF.

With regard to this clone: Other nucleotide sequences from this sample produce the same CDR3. The CDR3 sequence: CASSPDGQPQHF. CDR3 sequence (DNA): TGTGCCAGCTCACCTGATGGTCAGCCCCAGCATTTT. The chain is built from TRBV18 and TRBJ1-5; no firm D call. The CDR3 extends over 12 amino acids. Germline lookup yields CDR1 KGHSH and CDR2 LQKENI. With 3 bases removed from V and 6 bases from J, the gap between germline ends came to 6 bases. Supplemented by reference TRBV18 and TRBJ1-5, the full variable domain reads NAGVMQNPRHLVRRRGQEARLRCSPMKGHSHVYWYRQLPEEGLKFMVYLQKENIIDESGMPKERFSAEFPKEGPSILRIQQVVRGDSAAYFCASSPDGQPQHFGDGTRLSIL.

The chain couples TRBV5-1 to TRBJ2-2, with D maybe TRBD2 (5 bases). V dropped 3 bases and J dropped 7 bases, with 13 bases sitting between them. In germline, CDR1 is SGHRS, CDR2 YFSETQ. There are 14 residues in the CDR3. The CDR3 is CASSSRGLDGELFF. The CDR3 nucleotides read TGCGCCAGCAGCTCAAGAGGACTGGACGGGGAGCTGTTTTTT.

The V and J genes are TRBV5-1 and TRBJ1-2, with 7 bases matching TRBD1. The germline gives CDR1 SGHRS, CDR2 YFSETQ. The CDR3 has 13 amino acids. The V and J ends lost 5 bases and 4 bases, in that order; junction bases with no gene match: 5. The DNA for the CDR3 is TGCGCCAGCAGTTATGACAGGGCCTATGGCTACACCTTC. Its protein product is CASSYDRAYGYTF.

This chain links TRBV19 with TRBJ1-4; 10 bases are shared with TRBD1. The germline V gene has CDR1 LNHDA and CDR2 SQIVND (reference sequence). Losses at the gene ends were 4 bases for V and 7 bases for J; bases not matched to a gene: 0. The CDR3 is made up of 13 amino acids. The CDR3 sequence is CASSRTGGEKLFF. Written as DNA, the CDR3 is TGTGCCAGTAGTAGGACAGGGGGTGAAAAACTGTTTTTT.